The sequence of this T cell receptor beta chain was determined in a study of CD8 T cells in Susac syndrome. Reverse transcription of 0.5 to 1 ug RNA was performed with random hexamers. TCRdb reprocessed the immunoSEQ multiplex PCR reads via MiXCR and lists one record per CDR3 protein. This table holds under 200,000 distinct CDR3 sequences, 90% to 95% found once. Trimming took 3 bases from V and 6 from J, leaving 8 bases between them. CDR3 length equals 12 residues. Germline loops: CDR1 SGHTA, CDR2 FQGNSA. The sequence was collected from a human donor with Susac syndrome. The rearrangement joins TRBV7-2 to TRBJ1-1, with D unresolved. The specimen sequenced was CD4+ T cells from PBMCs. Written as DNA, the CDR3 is TGTGCCAGCAGCTTTGGGGAGGCTGAAGCTTTCTTT. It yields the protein CASSFGEAEAFF.